The T cell receptor (beta chain) described here comes from a study of a mutant IDH1 vaccine in newly diagnosed glioma. Looking at the study overall: Patients arrived already treated with radiotherapy, temozolomide, or both, most having had both.

The protocol was immunoSEQ multiplex PCR, while the TCRdb copy is restricted to in-frame clones and leaves out a portion. The profile shows over 45,000 clones, around 90% of them singletons. This clone appeared a single time. Time point defined: baseline, week 1 (first vaccination visit). As to treatment: pre-vaccination baseline after standard-of-care therapy. Donors harbored newly found WHO grade 3 or 4 IDH1-mutant, ATRX-lost astrocytomas. The trim removed 2 bases at V and 2 bases at J, leaving 7 bases unmatched. Germline CDR1 is MNHEY and CDR2 is SMNVEV (reference sequence). The CDR3 is made up of 17 amino acids.

The chain couples TRBV27 to TRBJ2-1; 9 bases are a match to TRBD2. This material consisted of PBMCs, taken from a glioma patient treated with radiotherapy, temozolomide or both. The TCR was taken from a man aged 45 to 65 with glioma. Here the CDR3 reads CASSLILAGDTYNEQFF. The CDR3 nucleotides read TGTGCCAGCAGTTTAATTTTAGCGGGAGACACCTACAATGAGCAGTTCTTC.